This record looks at one T cell receptor beta chain sequence and its context. Its antigen remains unknown. This specimen comes from a study of cytomegalovirus exposure and HLA in healthy donors. Study-wide results and caveats: Later analysis placed DRB1 highest and HLA-C lowest in TCR association rates, which differed by HLA locus. An ancestry cluster, one associated with Asian ancestry, reportedly showed fewer N-insertions than the approximately 650-donor mean in a later analysis. CMV antigen specificity of a few CMV-associated chains was confirmed in vitro. With high specificity and sensitivity, the classifier reportedly diagnosed cytomegalovirus status.

60 Vbeta and 13 Jbeta primers were used in PCR. Here immunoSEQ multiplex PCR was the method, and the copy in TCRdb shows in-frame clones only, minus some. The table shows fewer than 200,000 clones, with 82% occurring only once. V lost 5 bases to trimming and J lost 2 bases, with 9 bases between them. Germline V gene sequence: CDR1 MNHEY, CDR2 SVGAGI. The CDR3 consists of 13 residues. The specimen was PBMCs. The J gene is TRBJ1-2, the V gene TRBV6-5; D gene ambiguous. This sequence was found in a male donor in good health and CMV-seronegative. This CDR3 reads CASSRETNYGYTF. CDR3 sequence (DNA): TGTGCCAGCAGTCGGGAAACCAACTATGGCTACACCTTC.